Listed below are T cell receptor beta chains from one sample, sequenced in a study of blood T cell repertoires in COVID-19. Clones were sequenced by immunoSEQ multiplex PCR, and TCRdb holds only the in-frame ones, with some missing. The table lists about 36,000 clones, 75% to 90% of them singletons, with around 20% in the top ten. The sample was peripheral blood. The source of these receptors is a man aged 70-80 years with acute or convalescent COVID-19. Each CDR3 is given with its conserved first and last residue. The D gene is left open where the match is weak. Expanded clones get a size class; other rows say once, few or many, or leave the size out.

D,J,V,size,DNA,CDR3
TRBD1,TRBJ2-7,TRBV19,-,TGTGCCAGTAGTCCCCCTCCCGGGACAGCGACCTACGAGCAGTACTTC,CASSPPPGTATYEQYF
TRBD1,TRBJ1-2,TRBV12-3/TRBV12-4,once,TGTGCCAGCAGGGCGACAGGGGCCTATGGCTACACCTTC,CASRATGAYGYTF
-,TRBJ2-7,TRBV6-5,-,TGTGCCAGCAGCGGAACAGGGTCCTACGAGCAGTACTTC,CASSGTGSYEQYF
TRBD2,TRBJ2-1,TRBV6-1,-,TGTGCCAGCAGTGAACTTGCGGGAGGGCCCGGGAATGAGCAGTTCTTC,CASSELAGGPGNEQFF
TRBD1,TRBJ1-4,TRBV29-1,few,TGCAGCGCGGGACAGGGGGCAACTAATGAAAAACTGTTTTTT,CSAGQGATNEKLFF
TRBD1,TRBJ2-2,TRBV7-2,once,TGTGCCAGCAGCAGACGGGGACAGGGGAACACCGGGGAGCTGTTTTTT,CASSRRGQGNTGELFF
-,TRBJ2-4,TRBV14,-,TGTGCCAGCAGCCAAGTCAGCGGAGCCAAAAACATTCAGTACTTC,CASSQVSGAKNIQYF
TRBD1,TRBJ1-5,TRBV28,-,TGTGCCAGCAGCACTTATAGGGGGCTCGATCAGCCCCAGCATTTT,CASSTYRGLDQPQHF
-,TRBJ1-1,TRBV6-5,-,TGTGCCAGCAGCCCCCGACAGTGGGACTCCGAAGCTTTCTTT,CASSPRQWDSEAFF
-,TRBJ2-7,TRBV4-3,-,TGCGCCAGCAGCCCCGGGAAAGGGCAGGGACTCCCCTACGAGCAGTACTTC,CASSPGKGQGLPYEQYF
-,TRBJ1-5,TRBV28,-,TGTGCCAGCAACCGACAGGCGAATCAGCCCCAGCATTTT,CASNRQANQPQHF
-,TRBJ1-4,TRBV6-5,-,TGTGCCAGCATGTCCTTCAGGGGTTTGGAAAAACTGTTTTTT,CASMSFRGLEKLFF
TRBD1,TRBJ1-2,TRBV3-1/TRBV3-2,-,TGTGCCAGCAGCCGAGGACAGGCGGCTACGTATGGCTACACCTTC,CASSRGQAATYGYTF
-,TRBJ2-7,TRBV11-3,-,TGTGCCAGCAGCTTAGGTGGGAGAGAGTACGAGCAGTACTTC,CASSLGGREYEQYF
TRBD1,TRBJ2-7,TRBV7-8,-,TGTGCCAGCAGCCTTCGACAGGGCCCCTACGAGCAGTACTTC,CASSLRQGPYEQYF
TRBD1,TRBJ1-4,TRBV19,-,TGTGCCAGTAGATCCAAGGGACAGCGTAATGAAAAACTGTTTTTT,CASRSKGQRNEKLFF
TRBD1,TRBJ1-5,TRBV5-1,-,TGCGCCAGCAGCCCTACCGGGACAGGGCATCAGCCCCAGCATTTT,CASSPTGTGHQPQHF
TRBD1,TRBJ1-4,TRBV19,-,TGTGCCAGTAGTTCCTTCGGGACAGCAACAACTAATGAAAAACTGTTTTTT,CASSSFGTATTNEKLFF